This TCR beta chain appears in the sequencing data of a study of a mutant IDH1 vaccine in newly diagnosed glioma. As for the study in general: Onset of vaccination occurred 4-6 weeks following radiotherapy alone, or with temozolomide cycles.

Study findings and constraints: Changes in top peripheral clonotypes did not appear linked to pseudoprogression. Vaccination induced immune responses in roughly 93% of patients.

A remark on this clone: What it binds is unknown.

As for time point: week 23, last vaccination. Each dose delivered 300 ug of mutant IDH1 20-mer peptide subcutaneously with imiquimod. In every donor, the tumor was a new WHO grade 3 or 4 IDH1-mutant, ATRX-lost astrocytoma. The protocol was immunoSEQ multiplex PCR, while the TCRdb copy is restricted to in-frame clones and leaves out a portion. The data contain 35,000 to 45,000 clones, around 79% of them singletons. CDR1 SQVTM and CDR2 ANQGSEA come from the germline V gene. V dropped 4 bases and J dropped 3; count of bases not matched to a gene: 8. This CDR3 has 14 residues. The sample in question was PBMCs, obtained from a glioma patient whose treatment included an IDH1 peptide vaccine. The receptor was isolated from a middle-aged woman with glioma. Some clones in this sample may be carry-over from other donors' samples. The V and J genes are TRBV29-1 and TRBJ2-7; TRBD1 matches at 8 bases. CDR3 sequence (DNA): TGCAGCGTTGTTCAAGGACAGGGTTTCTACGAGCAGTACTTC. Translation gives CSVVQGQGFYEQYF.